The 16 T cell receptor beta chains below come from one sample, sequenced in a study of siplizumab effects on memory and regulatory T cells. Sequencing used immunoSEQ multiplex PCR; TCRdb keeps in-frame clones, though not all of them. There are around 110,000 clones in the sample; about 94% occur only once, and under 2% lies in the top ten. Sequenced sample: non-Treg CD4+ T cells sorted from blood. The source of these receptors is a human donor in good health.

This chain joins TRBV25-1 and TRBJ1-4; D is unresolved. Deletions cut 3 bases from V and 8 bases from J, with 13 bases between. The CDR3 totals 14 residues. CDR1 is MGHDK, CDR2 SYGVNS, per germline. Here the CDR3 reads CASSDSPLEEKLFF. The DNA for the CDR3 is TGTGCCAGCAGTGATTCCCCCTTGGAGGAAAAACTGTTTTTT.

The chain carries TRBV7-3 and TRBJ1-4; TRBD1 agrees at 10 bases. Germline V gene sequence: CDR1 SGHTA, CDR2 FQGTGA. This CDR3 is built from 16 residues. V gave up 2 bases and J gave up 7 bases; unmatched junction bases: 7. This chain's CDR3 is CASSLDRGREAEKLFF. For the CDR3, the DNA is TGTGCCAGCAGCTTAGACAGGGGGCGCGAAGCTGAAAAACTGTTTTTT.

This sequence joins TRBV7-2 and TRBJ2-5, with TRBD2 matching 14 bases. CDR3 size: 16 residues. The germline CDR1 and CDR2 sequences are SGHTA and FQGNSA. Unmatched junction bases numbered 7, after V lost 5 bases and J lost 5 bases. The CDR3 region is CASSQRLAGGLETQYF. DNA for the CDR3: TGTGCCAGCAGCCAACGACTAGCGGGGGGGCTTGAGACCCAGTACTTC.

The rearrangement links TRBV11-2 to TRBJ2-1; D gene uncertain. The V gene's germline CDR1 is SGHAT and CDR2 FQNNGV. Trimming removed 0 bases at V and 10 bases at J, with 7 bases between. The CDR3 has 12 amino acids. DNA of the CDR3: TGTGCCAGCAGCTTAGACCGGCGGGAGCAGTTCTTC. Residues: CASSLDRREQFF.

The rearrangement uses TRBV27 and TRBJ2-3; no clear D gene. Deletions cut 4 bases from V and 0 bases from J, with 11 bases between. The CDR3 extends over 15 amino acids. Germline V CDR1 and CDR2: MNHEY, SMNVEV (reference sequence). CDR3 sequence reads: CASSSPIASTDTQYF. Here the CDR3 DNA reads TGTGCCAGCAGTTCCCCCATTGCTAGCACAGATACGCAGTATTTT.

CDR3 loop: CASSISPQRQSEAFF. CDR3 in DNA: TGTGCCAGTAGTATATCTCCCCAACGACAGAGTGAAGCTTTCTTT. The chain has TRBV19 and TRBJ1-1; D possibly corresponds to TRBD1 (5 bases). Trimming removed 2 bases from V and 7 bases from J, with 17 bases in between. CDR1 LNHDA and CDR2 SQIVND come from the germline V gene (reference sequence). This CDR3 has 15 amino acids. Based on the CDR3 plus reference TRBV19 and TRBJ1-1, the full variable domain is DGGITQSPKYLFRKEGQNVTLSCEQNLNHDAMYWYRQDPGQGLRLIYYSQIVNDFQKGDIAEGYSVSREKKESFPLTVTSAQKNPTAFYLCASSISPQRQSEAFFGQGTRLTVV.

The J gene is TRBJ1-1, the V gene TRBV18; D perhaps matches TRBD1 (6 bases). The germline V gene has CDR1 KGHSH and CDR2 LQKENI. CDR3 size: 13 residues. V lost 3 bases, J lost 7 bases, and 12 bases lay in between. The CDR3 protein is CASSPQGLGEAFF. The CDR3 DNA is TGTGCCAGCTCACCGCAGGGGTTGGGTGAAGCTTTCTTT.

The chain is built from TRBV15 and TRBJ1-1, with TRBD1 as a possible D gene (5 bases). Germline V gene data show CDR1 as LNHNV and CDR2 as YYDKDF (reference sequence). The V and J ends lost 6 bases and 5 bases respectively, with 16 bases between them. This CDR3 comprises 14 residues. The DNA of the CDR3 is TGTGCCACCAGGGCGGGACCCAAGGAGACTGAAGCTTTCTTT. Translating gives CATRAGPKETEAFF.

This chain links TRBV4-2 with TRBJ1-1; D gene unclear. Looked up from germline, CDR1 is LGHNA and CDR2 is YNFKEQ. The CDR3 is 17 amino acids. V was shortened by 0 bases and J by 3 bases, with 17 bases between the two germline ends. CDR3 nucleotides: TGTGCCAGCAGCCAAGATCGGACGCCGCCTTGGGACACTGAAGCTTTCTTT. It translates to CASSQDRTPPWDTEAFF.

The chain couples TRBV9 to TRBJ2-7, with D perhaps TRBD2 (6 bases). The CDR3 covers 12 residues. The V end was cut by 4 bases, the J end by 4 bases, with 9 bases between. Germline assignment: CDR1 SGDLS and CDR2 YYNGEE. The CDR3 DNA sequence: TGTGCCAGCAGCCTCGGAGGGTACGAGCAGTACTTC. Translating it yields CASSLGGYEQYF. The full variable domain, in which reference TRBV9 and TRBJ2-7 provide the parts outside the CDR3, is DSGVTQTPKHLITATGQRVTLRCSPRSGDLSVYWYQQSLDQGLQFLIQYYNGEERAKGNILERFSAQQFPDLHSELNLSSLELGDSALYFCASSLGGYEQYFGPGTRLTVT.

The rearrangement uses TRBV7-8 and TRBJ1-2, with a tentative D call TRBD1 (6 bases). V dropped 5 bases and J dropped 6 bases, with 22 bases sitting between them. CDR1 and CDR2 from the germline V gene are SGHVS and FQNEAQ. The CDR3 is 16 amino acids. In DNA, the CDR3 is TGTGCCAGCAGCCCCCGCTTTTCAGGGGCGCGAAATGGCTACACCTTC. It specifies CASSPRFSGARNGYTF.

The chain recombines TRBV5-1 with TRBJ2-2; D is tentatively TRBD1 or TRBD2 (5 bases each). There are 16 residues in the CDR3. V shed 2 bases and J shed 6 bases, with 17 bases lying between them. Germline CDR1 reads SGHRS; CDR2 reads YFSETQ. This CDR3 is CASSFGGTERPGELFF. The CDR3 DNA reads TGCGCCAGCAGCTTTGGGGGTACAGAGAGGCCCGGGGAGCTGTTTTTT.

This chain connects TRBV14 to TRBJ2-5; 10 positions match TRBD1. The better agreement between TRBJ2-7 and the DNA end casts doubt on the J call. The CDR3 is 15 amino acids. CDR1 is SGHDN and CDR2 is FVKESK in the germline V gene. The CDR3 bases are TGTGCCAGCAGCCGCCGCGGGACAGGGGCCTACGAGCAGTACTTC. This codes for CASSRRGTGAYEQYF.

J is TRBJ2-1 and V is TRBV19, with 7 nucleotides matching TRBD1. This CDR3 is built from 16 residues. Germline CDR1 reads LNHDA; CDR2 reads SQIVND (reference sequence). V lost 6 bases to trimming and J lost 4 bases; unmatched junction nucleotides: 12. CDR3 amino acids: CASSLAGTAVYNEQFF. CDR3 bases: TGTGCCAGTAGCCTGGCCGGGACAGCGGTTTACAATGAGCAGTTCTTC.

The chain couples TRBV27 to TRBJ1-4, with D possibly TRBD1 on 6 matching bases. The CDR3 is 15 residues long. V was cut by 4 bases and J by 0 bases, with 9 bases left in between. Germline V CDR1 and CDR2: MNHEY, SMNVEV (reference sequence). CDR3 sequence reads: CASSSPGATNEKLFF. The CDR3 region has the DNA TGTGCCAGCAGTTCCCCAGGGGCAACTAATGAAAAACTGTTTTTT.

The genes are TRBV27 and TRBJ1-5; no clear D gene. This CDR3 has 14 residues. The V gene lost 3 bases and the J gene lost 3 bases, with 9 bases spanning the gap. From germline, CDR1 is MNHEY and CDR2 SMNVEV (reference sequence). The CDR3 bases are TGTGCCAGCAGTTTCGGCGCAGACAATCAGCCCCAGCATTTT. Its translation is CASSFGADNQPQHF.